This is a list of T cell receptor beta chains from one sample in a study of blood T cell repertoires in COVID-19. Assay used: immunoSEQ multiplex PCR; TCRdb lists only in-frame clones, some missing. The data hold 30,000 to 35,000 clones, with over 90% observed a single time. The sequenced material came from peripheral blood. The receptors shown here come from a human donor in a cohort sampled during active COVID-19. Each CDR3 is given with its conserved first and last residue. A D gene is named only where the DNA matches it firmly. Rows give clone size only sometimes, using once, few, many, or a class for an expanded clone.

D,size,V,J,CDR3,DNA
.,once,TRBV7-8,TRBJ2-1,CASSSESGLYNEQFF,TGTGCCAGCAGCTCAGAATCGGGACTTTACAATGAGCAGTTCTTC
.,.,TRBV5-1,TRBJ2-5,CASSLILGEAQYF,TGCGCCAGCAGCCTGATCCTCGGGGAGGCCCAGTACTTC
TRBD1,.,TRBV12-3/TRBV12-4,TRBJ1-2,CASSTGGNYGYTF,TGTGCCAGCAGTACAGGGGGGAACTATGGCTACACCTTC
TRBD1,.,TRBV19,TRBJ2-5,CASSPPDRGGETQYF,TGTGCCAGTAGTCCTCCTGACAGGGGAGGAGAGACCCAGTACTTC
TRBD1,.,TRBV7-6,TRBJ2-7,CASSILQGDEQYF,TGTGCCAGCAGCATACTACAGGGGGACGAGCAGTACTTC
.,.,TRBV4-2,TRBJ2-1,CASSQDGVPGVSYNEQFF,TGTGCCAGCAGCCAAGATGGGGTTCCGGGAGTTTCCTACAATGAGCAGTTCTTC
.,.,TRBV11-2,TRBJ2-3,CASSSRTFLTDTQYF,TGTGCCAGCAGCTCCCGGACATTCTTGACAGATACGCAGTATTTT
.,once,TRBV12-3/TRBV12-4,TRBJ1-1,CASRSDRFEAFF,TGTGCCAGCAGATCGGACAGATTTGAAGCTTTCTTT
.,.,TRBV7-8,TRBJ1-2,CASSLASGNGYTF,TGTGCCAGCAGCTTAGCATCAGGGAATGGCTACACCTTC
TRBD1,.,TRBV4-2,TRBJ1-2,CASSLPDRVESGYTF,TGTGCCAGCAGCCTACCGGACAGGGTGGAGTCTGGCTACACCTTC
TRBD2,.,TRBV5-4,TRBJ2-3,CASSNLLAASTDTQYF,TGTGCCAGCAGCAACCTACTAGCGGCTAGCACAGATACGCAGTATTTT
TRBD1,once,TRBV11-3,TRBJ1-1,CASSQRTGYEAFF,TGTGCCAGCAGCCAACGGACAGGCTATGAAGCTTTCTTT
.,.,TRBV5-5,TRBJ1-1,CASSIRVETEAFF,TGTGCCAGCAGCATCAGGGTGGAAACTGAAGCTTTCTTT
.,few,TRBV3-1/TRBV3-2,TRBJ2-7,CASSQGQLYEQYF,TGTGCCAGCAGCCAGGGGCAATTATACGAGCAGTACTTC
.,.,TRBV28,TRBJ1-1,CASSLWTENTEAFF,TGTGCCAGCAGTTTATGGACAGAGAACACTGAAGCTTTCTTT